Below, 11 T cell receptor beta chains from the same sample are listed, as sequenced in a study of beta chain features in type 1 diabetes. The sequenced template was cDNA made from the entire isolated RNA. The data were produced by immunoSEQ multiplex PCR, yet TCRdb's version contains in-frame clones alone and is incomplete. The table lists 310,000 or so clones, approximately 11% of them singletons, with 0.015% to 0.02% in the top ten. Sequencing was carried out using naive CD4+ T cells from blood. The receptors derive from a woman aged 30 to 39 in good health.

The rearrangement uses TRBV9 and TRBJ2-2; the match to TRBD2 covers 11 bases. CDR3 size: 16 residues. After removal of 2 bases from V and 6 bases from J, the junction contained 6 bases not matched to a gene. Germline V gene sequence: CDR1 SGDLS, CDR2 YYNGEE. The CDR3 DNA sequence: TGTGCCAGCAGCGTGGAACTAGCGGGAGTCCCCGGGGAGCTGTTTTTT. Translation: CASSVELAGVPGELFF. Full variable domain (missing parts from reference TRBV9 and TRBJ2-2): DSGVTQTPKHLITATGQRVTLRCSPRSGDLSVYWYQQSLDQGLQFLIQYYNGEERAKGNILERFSAQQFPDLHSELNLSSLELGDSALYFCASSVELAGVPGELFFGEGSRLTVL.

The V and J genes are TRBV4-2 and TRBJ2-5; maybe TRBD2 (5 bases). The DNA matches TRBJ2-7 better at its end, which makes the J call doubtful. In germline, CDR1 is LGHNA, CDR2 YNFKEQ. The CDR3 runs 14 residues. CDR3 in DNA: TGTGCCAGCAGCCAAGATTGGGTGGCGGGCGAGCAGTACTTC. This codes for CASSQDWVAGEQYF.

This clone was seen a handful of times. The chain joins TRBV6-1 to TRBJ2-3, with 14 positions matching TRBD2. The germline V gene has CDR1 MNHNS and CDR2 SASEGT. CDR3 length equals 15 residues. After removal of 6 bases from V and 4 bases from J, the junction contained 3 bases not matched to a gene. CDR3 residues: CASSRTSGRPDTQYF. CDR3 DNA sequence: TGTGCCAGCAGCCGGACTAGCGGGAGGCCAGATACGCAGTATTTT.

This chain uses TRBV19 with TRBJ1-2, with D perhaps TRBD1 (5 bases). CDR1 is LNHDA, CDR2 SQIVND, per germline (reference sequence). V gave up 9 bases and J gave up 7 bases, with 21 bases separating them. This CDR3 comprises 14 residues. In DNA form, the CDR3 reads TGTGCCAGCCGCCAGCCGGGGGGACCTGCTGGCTACACCTTC. Amino acid sequence: CASRQPGGPAGYTF.

CDR3 amino acids: CASSRDRDQPQHF. CDR3 DNA: TGCGCCAGCAGCCGAGACAGGGATCAGCCCCAGCATTTT. V gene TRBV4-1 combines with J gene TRBJ1-5; TRBD1 agrees at 7 bases. CDR1 is MGHRA and CDR2 is YSYEKL in the germline V gene. Losses at the gene ends were 4 bases for V and 5 bases for J; bases not matched to a gene: 2. The CDR3 is 13 residues long.

This clone occurred a few times. The rearrangement links TRBV2 to TRBJ1-2; 9 nucleotides agree with TRBD1. This CDR3 contains 15 residues. J lost 2 bases, V lost 6 bases, and 7 bases had no gene match. Germline lookup yields CDR1 SNHLY and CDR2 FYNNEI. The CDR3 DNA sequence: TGTGCCAGCAGCTCGGGACAGGGAATAAACTATGGCTACACCTTC. Protein product: CASSSGQGINYGYTF.

The CDR3 is CASSSQGQTGELFF. The CDR3 region has the DNA TGTGCCAGCAGCTCCCAGGGGCAGACCGGGGAGCTGTTTTTT. V is TRBV7-3 and J is TRBJ2-2, with a possible D match to TRBD1 (6 bases). The CDR3 contains 14 residues. Germline lookup yields CDR1 SGHTA and CDR2 FQGTGA. V was cut by 4 bases and J by 5 bases, with 11 bases left in between.

This clone was observed a handful of times. In the same sample, other DNA sequences code for this CDR3. The rearrangement uses TRBV28 and TRBJ2-7, with D perhaps matching TRBD1 (6 bases). Germline CDR1 MDHEN, CDR2 SYDVKM. Trimming removed 6 bases at V and 2 bases at J, with 8 bases between. CDR3 length: 12 amino acids. The DNA of the CDR3 is TGTGCCAGCAGACAGGGTCCCTACGAGCAGTACTTC. It yields the protein CASRQGPYEQYF.

Only a few counts were recorded for this clone. The chain carries TRBV5-1 and TRBJ2-1, with 14 bases lining up with TRBD2. CDR1 and CDR2 from the germline V gene are SGHRS and YFSETQ. The CDR3 consists of 17 residues. V lost 4 bases, J lost 2 bases, and 5 bases stayed unmatched. The CDR3 region is CASSGLAGGRTYNEQFF. CDR3 sequence (DNA): TGCGCCAGCAGCGGACTAGCGGGAGGTCGTACCTACAATGAGCAGTTCTTC.

This chain joins TRBV4-3 and TRBJ2-1, with unresolved D. The CDR3 is made up of 15 amino acids. V gave up 3 bases and J gave up 0 bases, with 9 bases separating them. The germline gives CDR1 LGHNA, CDR2 YSLEER. The CDR3 loop reads CASSQRHSSYNEQFF. CDR3 DNA sequence: TGCGCCAGCAGCCAGAGACATAGCTCCTACAATGAGCAGTTCTTC.

This clone showed up just a few times. The chain carries TRBV4-2 and TRBJ1-3, with 7 bases fitting TRBD1. This CDR3 contains 15 residues. The germline CDR1 and CDR2 sequences are LGHNA and YNFKEQ. After removal of 1 base from V and 4 bases from J, the junction contained 4 bases not matched to a gene. CDR3 sequence reads: CASSQGQGSGNTIYF. CDR3 nucleotides: TGTGCCAGCAGCCAAGGACAGGGATCCGGAAACACCATATATTTT.